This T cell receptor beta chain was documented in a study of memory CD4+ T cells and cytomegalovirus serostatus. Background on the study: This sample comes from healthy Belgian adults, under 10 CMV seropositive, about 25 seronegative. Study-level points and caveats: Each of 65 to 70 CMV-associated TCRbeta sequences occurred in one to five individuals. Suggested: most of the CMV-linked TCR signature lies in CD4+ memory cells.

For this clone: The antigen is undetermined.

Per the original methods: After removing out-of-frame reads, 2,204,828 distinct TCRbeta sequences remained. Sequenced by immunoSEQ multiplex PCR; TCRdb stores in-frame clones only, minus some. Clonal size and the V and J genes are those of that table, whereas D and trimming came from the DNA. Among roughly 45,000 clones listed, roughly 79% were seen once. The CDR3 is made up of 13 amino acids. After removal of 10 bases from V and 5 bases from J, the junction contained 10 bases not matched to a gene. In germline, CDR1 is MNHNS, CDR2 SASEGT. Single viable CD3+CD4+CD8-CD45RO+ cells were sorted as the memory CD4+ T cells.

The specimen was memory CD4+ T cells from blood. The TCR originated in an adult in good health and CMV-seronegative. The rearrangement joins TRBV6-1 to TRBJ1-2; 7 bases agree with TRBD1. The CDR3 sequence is CATLNRGNYGYTF. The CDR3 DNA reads TGTGCCACCCTTAACAGGGGAAATTATGGCTACACCTTC.